This TCR beta chain was sequenced during a study of regulatory T cells in long-lasting Graves disease (dated by TCRdb to the early 2020s). Regarding the study in general: Antithyroid drugs had been taken for less than 3 months by newly diagnosed Graves' disease patients. The study was registered as a clinical trial and conducted in China. Peripheral blood TCR sequencing and RNA sequencing compared persistent Graves' disease patients with newly diagnosed Graves' disease patients. A total of roughly 33 samples underwent TCR sequencing: about 13 from persistent and about 20 from newly diagnosed Graves' disease patients.

The library relied on multiplex PCR. Sequenced on an Illumina HiSeq 4000. CDR3 regions were amplified by Arm-PCR with iRepertoire HTBI primers to construct TCR beta libraries. Before sequencing, the PCR products underwent gel purification. Per the authors' processing: Across samples, approximately 68 TRBV and 13 to 15 TRBJ segments were identified and used for gene usage analysis of CDR3 amino acid clonotypes. Filtered high-quality paired reads were merged into contigs using COPE and FqMerger. Contigs were aligned with BLAST to IMGT TRBV, TRBD and TRBJ reference genes, and CDR3 was defined per IMGT. Any clonotype with a frequency above 0.1% was classified as a highly expanded clone. Shannon entropy served as the measure of repertoire diversity, while the Gini coefficient captured V-J evenness. Public clonotypes were defined as clonotypes shared by more than one individual. TCRdb ran its own pipeline on the public reads, namely fastp trimming at Q25 and MiXCR clone calling, and kept in-frame beta chains. Rows matching on CDR3 protein sequence are summarized as one entry with the most common DNA and genes. The V and J calls reflect TCRdb's pipeline rather than the authors' work. For this sample the table gives 440,000 or so distinct CDR3 sequences, of which under 15% were detected only once. Approximately 15% of the sample rests with the top ten.

Results and caveats for the whole study, not just this receptor: TRBV28, TRBJ1-2 and TRBJ2-5 were preferentially used in persistent disease, while TRBV20-1 and TRBJ2-1 were favored in newly diagnosed disease. As a limitation, the authors acknowledged that the small sample size may reduce accuracy. Only peripheral blood was studied, because thyroid tissue, the primary lesion, was inaccessible. Persistent patients shared more public clonotypes among themselves (around 3,000) than newly diagnosed patients did (roughly 920). Sequencing and analysis were limited to the TCR beta chain. Compared with newly diagnosed patients, persistent Graves' disease patients had lower TCR Shannon entropy and fewer highly expanded clones, which suggests clonal expansion.

The sample's time point label, in plain terms: newly diagnosed GD, antithyroid drugs for less than 3 months. For both TCR sequencing and RNA sequencing, RNA was extracted from PBMCs in TRIzol. The diagnosis of Graves' disease was made according to American Thyroid Association guidelines. Patients for the study were recruited at an endocrinology department in Xi'an, China. Each patient gave roughly 10 milliliters of peripheral blood, collected in an EDTA anticoagulant tube. Ficoll Paque Plus density gradient separation was used to isolate PBMCs, and no additional T cell sorting was done. An Agilent 2100 Bioanalyzer and agarose gel were used to check RNA quality, while a NanoDrop 2000 measured RNA concentration. Of note for this clonotype: The antigen it recognizes is unknown. No qualities accompany the bases; no much larger clone lies one base away.

According to the germline V gene, CDR1 reads SQVTM and CDR2 reads ANQGSEA. Taken from cysteine to phenylalanine, the CDR3 has 12 residues. Of the read, only the CDR3 DNA is kept; its 36 bases are in frame from base 1. V is reduced by 5 bases and J by 3 bases, leaving a spacing of 10 bases between them. In addition, the sample was reused for a study of T cells in Graves' hyperthyroidism and ophthalmopathy. As that second paper reports: Stable Graves' hyperthyroidism was defined as no progression to ophthalmopathy during 18 months of follow-up. Hyperthyroidism patients were newly diagnosed, with disease duration under 2 months, and aged 18 to 65 years. Patients with uncontrolled infections, other autoimmune diseases, pregnancy or lactation were excluded. Diagnoses were established on the basis of clinical symptoms, serum thyroxine and TRAb, thyroid ultrasound, and orbital computed tomography. A first-round RT-PCR of the TCR CDR3 used the HTBI primer set with the Qiagen OneStep RT-PCR kit. Most expanded thyroid clonotypes (frequency above 0.001) were also detected in blood, a finding suggesting that blood repertoires may reflect thyroid immune responses. Ophthalmopathy was separated from stable hyperthyroidism by a 13 V-J signature model, with 85% to 90% sensitivity and approximately 84% specificity obtained in cross-validation and 80%/75% obtained in testing. During validation, the model predicted progression to ophthalmopathy a median of about 6.3 months ahead of onset, with just under 71% sensitivity and about 72% specificity. To identify distinguishing TCR V-J signatures, a discovery cohort of about 100 patients was used, comprising fewer than 45 with Graves' ophthalmopathy and 57 with stable Graves' hyperthyroidism. An independent validation cohort of fewer than 20 hyperthyroidism patients and 17 patients who later progressed to ophthalmopathy tested prospective prediction of ophthalmopathy. For training and testing, the 100 or so patients in the discovery cohort were randomly divided in a 7:3 ratio. Thyroid tissue and blood T-cell repertoires from six Graves' hyperthyroidism patients were also compared in the study. After sampling, hyperthyroidism patients received methimazole starting at 30 mg daily, and ophthalmopathy patients received high-dose intravenous methylprednisolone. A second multiplex PCR round built the libraries, followed by size selection and purification. Sequencing of the libraries was done on an Illumina HiSeq2000 using paired-end 100 bp reads. SOAPnuke was used to process the raw data, with reads discarded if the reads contained adapters or uncalled bases, had a mean Phred below 15, or lacked an exact constant-primer or identifier match. High-quality paired reads were merged using COPE v1.2.5, and each unique nucleotide sequence was defined as a clonotype. MiTCR v1.1 was used to align clonotypes to the IMGT TRBV, TRBD and TRBJ reference segments. The analysis was restricted to V-J combinations with a frequency above 0.0001, which together covered 99% to 99.2% of the repertoires. A TCS score was defined as the ratio of F50 (clonal expansion) to E x V (chaos), with BLOSUM62-based TCRdist applied between CDR3 peptides within each V-J. Welch's t-statistics and random forest reduced 500 to 550 V-J features to 13, which were used in a naive Bayes classifier (R e1071). Sample size was not statistically predetermined, and blinding of investigators to group allocation was not performed. The paper reports TCR Vbeta CDR3 sequencing of over 120 peripheral blood samples: under 45 ophthalmopathy, 70 to 85 hyperthyroidism and 17 progressor patients.

This receptor was taken from a woman in her thirties with Graves disease. Donor details come from another sample of the same person, matched by shared clones. The chain couples TRBV29-1 to TRBJ1-2; no D gene call is confident. The material sequenced was peripheral blood mononuclear cells (PBMCs), taken at new diagnosis, from a patient treated with antithyroid drugs. The CDR3: CSVRREDYGYTF. The DNA sequence is TGCAGCGTTCGGAGGGAGGACTATGGCTACACCTTC.